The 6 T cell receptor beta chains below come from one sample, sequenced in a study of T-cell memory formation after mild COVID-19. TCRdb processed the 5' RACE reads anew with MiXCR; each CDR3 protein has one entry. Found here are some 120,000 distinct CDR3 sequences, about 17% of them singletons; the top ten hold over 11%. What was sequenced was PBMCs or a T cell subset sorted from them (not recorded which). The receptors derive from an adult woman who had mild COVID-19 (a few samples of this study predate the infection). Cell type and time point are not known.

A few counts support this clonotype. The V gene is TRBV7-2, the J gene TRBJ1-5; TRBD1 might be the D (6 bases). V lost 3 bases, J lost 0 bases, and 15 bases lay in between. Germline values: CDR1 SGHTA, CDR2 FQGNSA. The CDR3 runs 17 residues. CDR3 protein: CASSFTGPFYSNQPQHF. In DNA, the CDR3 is TGTGCCAGCAGCTTCACAGGGCCCTTCTATAGCAATCAGCCCCAGCATTTT.

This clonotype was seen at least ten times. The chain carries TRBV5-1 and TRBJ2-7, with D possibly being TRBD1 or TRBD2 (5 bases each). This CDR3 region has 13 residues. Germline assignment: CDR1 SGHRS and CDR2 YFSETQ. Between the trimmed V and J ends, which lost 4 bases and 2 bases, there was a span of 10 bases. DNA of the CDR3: TGCGCCAGCAGCCGGGACGGGACCTACGAGCAGTACTTC. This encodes CASSRDGTYEQYF.

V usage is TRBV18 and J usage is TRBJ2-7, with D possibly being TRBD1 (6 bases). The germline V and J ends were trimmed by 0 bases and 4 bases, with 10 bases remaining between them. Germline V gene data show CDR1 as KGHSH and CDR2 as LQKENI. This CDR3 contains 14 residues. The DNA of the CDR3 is TGTGCCAGCTCACCACCCACAGGGCGTTACGAGCAGTACTTC. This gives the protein CASSPPTGRYEQYF.

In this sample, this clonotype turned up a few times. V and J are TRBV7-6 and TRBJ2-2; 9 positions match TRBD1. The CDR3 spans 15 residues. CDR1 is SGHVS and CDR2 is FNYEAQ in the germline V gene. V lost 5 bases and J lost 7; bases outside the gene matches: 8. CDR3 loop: CASSLSGQGIGELFF. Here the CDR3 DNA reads TGTGCCAGCAGCCTATCGGGACAGGGTATCGGGGAGCTGTTTTTT.

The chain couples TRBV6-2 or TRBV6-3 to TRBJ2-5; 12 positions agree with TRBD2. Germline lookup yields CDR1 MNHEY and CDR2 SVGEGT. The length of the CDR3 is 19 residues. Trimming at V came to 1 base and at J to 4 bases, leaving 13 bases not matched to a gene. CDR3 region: CASSYWSLAGGPVTETQYF. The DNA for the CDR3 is TGTGCCAGCAGTTACTGGTCGCTAGCGGGGGGGCCAGTTACAGAGACCCAGTACTTC.

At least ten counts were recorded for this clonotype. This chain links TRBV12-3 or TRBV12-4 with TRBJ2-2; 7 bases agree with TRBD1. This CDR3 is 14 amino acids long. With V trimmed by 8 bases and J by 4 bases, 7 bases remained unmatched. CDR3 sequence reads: CASLNRDSTGELFF. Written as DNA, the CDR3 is TGTGCCAGCCTCAACCGGGACAGCACCGGGGAGCTGTTTTTT.